The text below deals with one T cell receptor beta chain. This table comes from immunoSEQ multiplex PCR, and its TCRdb copy is limited to in-frame clones, with some not included. There are about 87,000 clones in the sample; 90% to 95% occur only once, and roughly 1.4% lies in the top ten. This entry comes from a study of T cell changes during pregnancy in multiple sclerosis. The V gene's germline CDR1 is SGHTA and CDR2 FQGNSA. The J segment lost 6 bases and the V segment lost 1 base, leaving 13 bases of the junction unmatched. This CDR3 region has 17 residues. The sample consisted of peripheral blood, taken in the third trimester of pregnancy. The rearrangement joins TRBV7-2 to TRBJ2-7, with TRBD1 matching over 9 bases. The clonotype was recovered from a female donor in good health, enrolled as a control in a pregnancy study. Here the CDR3 DNA reads TGTGCCAGCAGCTTAGGTTTTCGGGGACAGGGAAAAGGCGAGCAGTACTTC. It encodes CASSLGFRGQGKGEQYF.